The 21 T cell receptor beta chains in this list originate from one sample, sequenced in a study of early T cells in non-severe SARS-CoV-2 infection. TCRdb re-derived calls from the 5' RACE reads in MiXCR, one entry per CDR3 protein. Of 70,000 to 95,000 distinct CDR3 sequences in the sample, approximately 9.1% were seen once. Sample: whole blood. The receptors here all came from an adult who was a healthcare worker with PCR-confirmed SARS-CoV-2 infection or an uninfected control (not recorded which).

This clonotype was picked up a small number of times. This chain connects TRBV7-9 to TRBJ1-4, with 7 bases identical to TRBD1. With 5 bases clipped from V and 4 bases from J, the junction kept 10 bases outside the gene matches. The germline V gene encodes CDR1 SEHNR and CDR2 FQNEAQ (reference sequence). This CDR3 region has 16 residues. CDR3 residues: CASSTQSGTVNEKLFF. The CDR3 region has the DNA TGTGCCAGCAGCACCCAATCCGGGACAGTTAATGAAAAACTGTTTTTT. The whole variable domain, filled in from reference TRBV7-9 and TRBJ1-4, reads DTGVSQNPRHKITKRGQNVTFRCDPISEHNRLYWYRQTLGQGPEFLTYFQNEAQLEKSRLLSDRFSAERPKGSFSTLEIQRTEQGDSAMYLCASSTQSGTVNEKLFFGSGTQLSVL.

The sample holds many counts of this clonotype. The gene calls are TRBV27 and TRBJ2-7, with D tentatively TRBD1 or TRBD2 (5 bases each). V was shortened by 6 bases and J by 9 bases, with 18 bases between the two germline ends. Germline V lookup: CDR1 MNHEY, CDR2 SMNVEV (reference sequence). The CDR3 extends over 13 amino acids. CDR3 bases: TGTGCCAGCAGAGGGACCGATAGCCGGGGGCAGTACTTC. This sequence encodes CASRGTDSRGQYF.

This sequence joins TRBV20-1 and TRBJ2-7, with TRBD1 as a possible D gene (5 bases). The length of the CDR3 is 13 residues. Germline-derived CDR1 and CDR2 are DFQATT and SNEGSKA (reference sequence). With 6 bases removed from V and 0 bases from J, the gap between germline ends came to 12 bases. CDR3 sequence reads: CSAPRASSYEQYF. DNA for the CDR3: TGCAGTGCCCCCAGGGCGAGCTCCTACGAGCAGTACTTC.

The CDR3 loop is CASSPRVDSQETQYF. DNA for the CDR3: TGTGCCAGCAGCCCCCGCGTGGACTCCCAAGAGACCCAGTACTTC. The V gene is TRBV7-6, the J gene TRBJ2-5; possibly TRBD2 for D (5 bases). Per the germline V gene, CDR1 is SGHVS and CDR2 is FNYEAQ. V lost 5 bases to trimming and J lost 1 base, with 14 bases between them. CDR3 length: 15 amino acids.

V gene TRBV4-1 combines with J gene TRBJ1-1; D unclear. Trimming removed 0 bases at V and 0 bases at J, with 11 bases between. The CDR3 has 16 residues. Germline-derived CDR1 and CDR2 are MGHRA and YSYEKL. CDR3 protein: CASSQEGGAMNTEAFF. Here the CDR3 DNA reads TGCGCCAGCAGCCAAGAGGGAGGAGCAATGAACACTGAAGCTTTCTTT.

A few counts support this clonotype. The CDR3 nucleotides read TGTGCCAGCAGGGACTTTAGCGGGAGGGATGAGCAGTTCTTC. Amino acid sequence: CASRDFSGRDEQFF. The J gene is TRBJ2-1, the V gene TRBV7-9; TRBD2 agrees at 11 bases. The ends lost 6 bases at V and 8 bases at J; junction bases unmatched: 6. The CDR3 loop spans 14 amino acids. Germline CDR1 reads SEHNR; CDR2 reads FQNEAQ (reference sequence).

This chain links TRBV7-2 with TRBJ2-1, with 7 positions matching TRBD1. The ends lost 3 bases at V and 1 base at J; junction bases unmatched: 9. CDR3 length: 17 residues. From germline, CDR1 is SGHTA and CDR2 FQGNSA. In DNA, the CDR3 is TGTGCCAGCAGCTTGTTCCCTCCAGGGGGTTCCTACAATGAGCAGTTCTTC. This translates into CASSLFPPGGSYNEQFF. Complete variable domain (other parts from reference TRBV7-2 and TRBJ2-1): GAGVSQSPSNKVTEKGKDVELRCDPISGHTALYWYRQSLGQGLEFLIYFQGNSAPDKSGLPSDRFSAERTGGSVSTLTIQRTQQEDSAVYLCASSLFPPGGSYNEQFFGPGTRLTVL.

As concerns this clonotype: This could be a read error, since a much larger clone is one nucleotide away. The chain recombines TRBV14 with TRBJ2-1; TRBD2 agrees at 7 bases. The CDR3 totals 19 residues. Per germline, CDR1 SGHDN and CDR2 FVKESK. This chain's CDR3 is CASSQLWASGVSSNNEQFF. The CDR3 nucleotides read TGTGCCAGCAGCCAACTTTGGGCTAGCGGAGTTAGCTCCAACAATGAGCAGTTCTTC.

This clonotype was seen just once. V and J are TRBV11-2 and TRBJ2-5; 9 positions agree with TRBD2. Trimming at V came to 5 bases and at J to 2 bases, leaving 3 bases not matched to a gene. The CDR3 spans 14 residues. Germline V gene data show CDR1 as SGHAT and CDR2 as FQNNGV. The CDR3 DNA reads TGTGCCAGCAGCGTACTAGCGGGTCAAGAGACCCAGTACTTC. This translates into CASSVLAGQETQYF. The full variable domain, completed using reference TRBV11-2 and TRBJ2-5, is EAGVAQSPRYKIIEKRQSVAFWCNPISGHATLYWYQQILGQGPKLLIQFQNNGVVDDSQLPKDRFSAERLKGVDSTLKIQPAKLEDSAVYLCASSVLAGQETQYFGPGTRLLVL.

The chain links TRBV12-5 to TRBJ2-6, with D unresolved. The CDR3 extends over 15 amino acids. Germline CDR1 LGHNT, CDR2 FRNRAP. V was cut by 10 bases and J by 0 bases, with 13 bases left in between. The CDR3 bases are TGTGCTATCCCTCTACCGGGCTCTGGGGCCAACGTCCTGACTTTC. Translation: CAIPLPGSGANVLTF.

This clonotype was observed at least ten times. This rearrangement joins TRBV3-1 to TRBJ2-1; D gene ambiguous. V lost 4 bases and J 7 bases, leaving 5 bases between the germline ends. The CDR3 length is 11 residues. Germline assignment: CDR1 LGHDT and CDR2 YNNKEL (reference sequence). CDR3 region: CASSLENEQFF. CDR3 DNA: TGTGCCAGCAGCCTTGAAAATGAGCAGTTCTTC.

This clonotype occurred many times. This CDR3 is CASGKGTGYNEQFF. The CDR3 DNA is TGTGCCAGCGGAAAAGGGACAGGGTACAATGAGCAGTTCTTC. The chain is built from TRBV7-3 and TRBJ2-1; TRBD1 matches 9 bases. Germline-derived CDR1 and CDR2 are SGHTA and FQGTGA. The CDR3 runs 14 residues. V lost 8 bases and J lost 4; bases outside the gene matches: 6.

The sample holds many counts of this clonotype. This CDR3 is CASRADRVEAFF. DNA of the CDR3: TGCGCCAGCAGAGCCGACAGAGTTGAAGCTTTCTTT. The chain joins TRBV5-1 to TRBJ1-1; D may be TRBD1 (5 bases). Trimming cost V 5 bases and J 7 bases, with 12 bases left between them. This CDR3 region has 12 residues. The germline CDR1 and CDR2 sequences are SGHRS and YFSETQ. Full variable domain (outside the CDR3, taken from reference TRBV5-1 and TRBJ1-1): KAGVTQTPRYLIKTRGQQVTLSCSPISGHRSVSWYQQTPGQGLQFLFEYFSETQRNKGNFPGRFSGRQFSNSRSEMNVSTLELGDSALYLCASRADRVEAFFGQGTRLTVV.

This clonotype was detected a few times. This chain connects TRBV6-5 to TRBJ1-6; TRBD1 agrees at 7 bases. This CDR3 contains 16 residues. Germline loops: CDR1 MNHEY, CDR2 SVGAGI. After removal of 5 bases from V and 7 bases from J, the junction contained 11 bases not matched to a gene. The CDR3 DNA reads TGTGCCAGCAGTAACAGGGGCCCCGGGAGGAATTCACCCCTCCACTTT. Its protein is CASSNRGPGRNSPLHF.

The V and J genes are TRBV29-1 and TRBJ1-4, with D uncertain. CDR1 and CDR2 from the germline V gene are SQVTM and ANQGSEA. The CDR3 sequence is 14 residues long. The V end was cut by 6 bases, the J end by 3 bases, with 14 bases between. The CDR3 nucleotides read TGCAGCGTAGCGGGCGAGAACTCTAATGAAAAACTGTTTTTT. Translation gives CSVAGENSNEKLFF.

This clonotype was seen ten or more times. The gene calls are TRBV6-1 and TRBJ2-1; 10 bases align to TRBD2. V trimming: 8 bases; J trimming: 12 bases; junction bases outside the gene matches: 13. The CDR3 is 14 amino acids. Germline V CDR1 and CDR2: MNHNS, SASEGT. CDR3 sequence (DNA): TGTGCCAGCTCCCGGGAACTAGCGGGAACTGGGCAGTTCTTC. Translation: CASSRELAGTGQFF.

This clonotype has only a few counts. The chain carries TRBV4-2 and TRBJ2-3, with D perhaps matching TRBD1 (5 bases). V was clipped by 0 bases and J by 2 bases, with 9 bases between them. The germline gives CDR1 LGHNA, CDR2 YNFKEQ. The CDR3 runs to 15 residues. CDR3 in DNA: TGTGCCAGCAGCCAAGACCCAGGGTCCACAGATACGCAGTATTTT. This translates into CASSQDPGSTDTQYF.

This clonotype appeared many times. V and J are TRBV7-9 and TRBJ2-5; D remains unclear. Trimming removed 0 bases from V and 5 bases from J, with 7 bases in between. This CDR3 is built from 13 residues. Per germline, CDR1 SEHNR and CDR2 FQNEAQ (reference sequence). The CDR3 nucleotides are TGTGCCAGCAGCTTAGCTGGGATGGAGACCCAGTACTTC. This sequence encodes CASSLAGMETQYF. Full variable domain (rest looked up from reference TRBV7-9 and TRBJ2-5): DTGVSQNPRHKITKRGQNVTFRCDPISEHNRLYWYRQTLGQGPEFLTYFQNEAQLEKSRLLSDRFSAERPKGSFSTLEIQRTEQGDSAMYLCASSLAGMETQYFGPGTRLLVL.

This clonotype has ten or more counts. V usage is TRBV6-5 and J usage is TRBJ1-4, with a weak D call TRBD1 (6 bases). Germline V gene data show CDR1 as MNHEY and CDR2 as SVGAGI. The CDR3 totals 12 residues. Between the trimmed V and J ends, which lost 7 bases and 7 bases, there was a span of 10 bases. This CDR3 reads CASTRGGEKLFF. In DNA form, the CDR3 reads TGTGCCAGCACCAGGGGCGGTGAAAAACTGTTTTTT.

The rearrangement joins TRBV30 to TRBJ2-2, with unresolved D. This CDR3 comprises 14 residues. Per the germline V gene, CDR1 is GTSNPN and CDR2 is SVGIG (reference sequence). V lost 3 bases to trimming and J lost 3 bases, with 11 bases between them. The CDR3 reads CAWRIGLDTGELFF. CDR3 coding DNA: TGTGCCTGGAGGATAGGGCTGGACACCGGGGAGCTGTTTTTT.

This clonotype was recorded at least ten times. The V call is TRBV20-1, the J call TRBJ2-2; 8 nucleotides align to TRBD2. There are 14 residues in the CDR3. Germline-derived CDR1 and CDR2 are DFQATT and SNEGSKA (reference sequence). The V segment lost 3 bases and the J segment 1 base; nucleotides outside the gene matches: 1. CDR3 bases: TGCAGTGCTAGGCTAGCGGGGAACACCGGGGAGCTGTTTTTT. The encoded protein is CSARLAGNTGELFF.